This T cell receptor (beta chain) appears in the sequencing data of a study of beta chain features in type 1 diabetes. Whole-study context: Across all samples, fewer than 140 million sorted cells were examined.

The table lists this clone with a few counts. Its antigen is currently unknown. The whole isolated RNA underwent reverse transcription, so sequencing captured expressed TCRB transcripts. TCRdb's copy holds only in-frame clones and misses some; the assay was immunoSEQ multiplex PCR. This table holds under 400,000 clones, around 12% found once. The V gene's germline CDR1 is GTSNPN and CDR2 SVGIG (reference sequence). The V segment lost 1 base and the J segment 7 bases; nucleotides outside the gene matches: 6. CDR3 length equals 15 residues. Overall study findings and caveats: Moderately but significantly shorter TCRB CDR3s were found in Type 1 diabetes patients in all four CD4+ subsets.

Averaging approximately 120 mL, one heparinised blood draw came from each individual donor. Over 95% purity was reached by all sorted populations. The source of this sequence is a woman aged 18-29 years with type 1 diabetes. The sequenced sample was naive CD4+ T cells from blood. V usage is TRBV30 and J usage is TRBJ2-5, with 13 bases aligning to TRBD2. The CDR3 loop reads CAWSGTSGRRGTQYF. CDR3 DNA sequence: TGTGCCTGGAGTGGGACTAGCGGGAGAAGGGGGACCCAGTACTTC.